Reported below is one T cell receptor (beta chain). This entry comes from a study of blood T cell repertoires in COVID-19. Overall study: Acute-phase and convalescent COVID-19 samples originated in the United States, Italy and Spain.

The CDR3 covers 12 residues. V was cut by 6 bases and J by 6 bases, with 12 bases left in between. Germline CDR1 is MDHEN and CDR2 is SYDVKM. Data came from immunoSEQ multiplex PCR; TCRdb stores just in-frame clones and leaves some out. The sample comprises 200,000 or so clones, around three quarters of which are singletons, and roughly 6% rests with the top ten. Sequenced material: peripheral blood. This TCR was recovered from a woman in her seventies with acute or convalescent COVID-19. This chain links TRBV28 with TRBJ2-7; D gene uncertain. DNA for the CDR3: TGTGCCAGCAGAGACACAACTCCCGAGCAGTACTTC. Amino acid sequence: CASRDTTPEQYF.